The 2 T cell receptor beta chains below come from one sample, sequenced in a study of cytomegalovirus exposure and HLA in healthy donors. The study ran its PCR with 60 Vbeta and 13 Jbeta primers. TCRdb keeps only in-frame clones here, not all; method: immunoSEQ multiplex PCR. The sample consists of 50,000 to 65,000 clones, 82% of them appearing once. Specimen: PBMCs. The receptor source for this set is a young woman in good health and CMV-seronegative.

The chain couples TRBV7-9 to TRBJ2-6; D perhaps matches TRBD1 (6 bases). The CDR3 consists of 15 residues. Trimming took 4 bases from V and 6 from J, leaving 13 bases between them. CDR1 is SEHNR, CDR2 FQNEAQ, per germline (reference sequence). Here the CDR3 DNA reads TGTGCCAGCAGCTCCCCCAGGGGCGAGGCCAACGTCCTGACTTTC. Protein sequence: CASSSPRGEANVLTF. Complete variable domain (other parts from reference TRBV7-9 and TRBJ2-6): DTGVSQNPRHKITKRGQNVTFRCDPISEHNRLYWYRQTLGQGPEFLTYFQNEAQLEKSRLLSDRFSAERPKGSFSTLEIQRTEQGDSAMYLCASSSPRGEANVLTFGAGSRLTVL.

The chain employs TRBV28 and TRBJ2-1, with a weak D call TRBD2 (6 bases). The germline gives CDR1 MDHEN, CDR2 SYDVKM. This CDR3 is 16 amino acids long. V lost 8 bases to trimming and J lost 7 bases, with 24 bases between them. The CDR3 coding sequence is TGTGCCAGCCTTACCCCATCACTAGGACGGGAGAATGAGCAGTTCTTC. This codes for CASLTPSLGRENEQFF.